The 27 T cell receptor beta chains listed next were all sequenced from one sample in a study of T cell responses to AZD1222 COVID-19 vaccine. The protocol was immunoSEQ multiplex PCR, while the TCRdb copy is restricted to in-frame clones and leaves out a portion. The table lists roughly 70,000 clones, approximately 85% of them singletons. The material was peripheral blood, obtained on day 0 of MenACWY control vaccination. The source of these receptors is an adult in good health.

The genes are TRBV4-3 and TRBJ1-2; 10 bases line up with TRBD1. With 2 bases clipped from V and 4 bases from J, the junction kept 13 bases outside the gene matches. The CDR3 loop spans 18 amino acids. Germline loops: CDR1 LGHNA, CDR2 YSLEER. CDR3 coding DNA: TGCGCCAGCAGCCAAACCGAAATCCCGGGACAGGGGTCCTATGGCTACACCTTC. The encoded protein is CASSQTEIPGQGSYGYTF.

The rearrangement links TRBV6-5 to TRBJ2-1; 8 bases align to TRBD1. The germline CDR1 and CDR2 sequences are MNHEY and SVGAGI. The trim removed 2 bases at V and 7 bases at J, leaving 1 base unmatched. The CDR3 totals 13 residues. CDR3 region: CASSYNRGNEQFF. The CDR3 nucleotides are TGTGCCAGCAGTTACAACAGGGGGAATGAGCAGTTCTTC.

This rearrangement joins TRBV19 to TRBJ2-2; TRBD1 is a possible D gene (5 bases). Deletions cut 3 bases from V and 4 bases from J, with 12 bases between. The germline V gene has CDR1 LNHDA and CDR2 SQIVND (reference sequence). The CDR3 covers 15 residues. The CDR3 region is CASSITGLSTGELFF. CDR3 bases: TGTGCCAGTAGTATTACAGGTTTAAGCACCGGGGAGCTGTTTTTT.

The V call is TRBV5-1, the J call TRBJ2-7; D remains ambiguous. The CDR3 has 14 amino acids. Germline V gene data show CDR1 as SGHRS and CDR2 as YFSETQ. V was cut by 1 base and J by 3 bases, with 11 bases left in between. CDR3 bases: TGCGCCAGCAGCTTGTACAGTGGCGACTACGAGCAGTACTTC. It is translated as CASSLYSGDYEQYF.

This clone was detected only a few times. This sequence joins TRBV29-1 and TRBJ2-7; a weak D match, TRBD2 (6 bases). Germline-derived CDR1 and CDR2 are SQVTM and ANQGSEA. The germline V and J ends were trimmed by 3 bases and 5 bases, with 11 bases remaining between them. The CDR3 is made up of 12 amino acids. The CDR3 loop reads CSVELGGHEQYF. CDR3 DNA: TGCAGCGTTGAGCTGGGAGGCCACGAGCAGTACTTC.

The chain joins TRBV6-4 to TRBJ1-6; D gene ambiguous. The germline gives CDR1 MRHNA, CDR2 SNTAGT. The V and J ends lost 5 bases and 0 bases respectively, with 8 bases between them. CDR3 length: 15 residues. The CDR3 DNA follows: TGTGCCAGCAGTCCCACGAGCTCCTATAATTCACCCCTCCACTTT. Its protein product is CASSPTSSYNSPLHF.

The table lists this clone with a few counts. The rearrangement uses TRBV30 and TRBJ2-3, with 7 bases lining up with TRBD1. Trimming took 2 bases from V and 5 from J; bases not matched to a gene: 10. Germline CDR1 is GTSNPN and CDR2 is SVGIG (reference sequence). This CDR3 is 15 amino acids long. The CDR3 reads CAWSWLRDSLDTQYF. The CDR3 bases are TGTGCCTGGAGTTGGCTCCGGGACAGCTTAGATACGCAGTATTTT.

The CDR3: CASSFLAGGPRDTQYF. CDR3 nucleotides: TGTGCCAGCAGTTTCCTAGCGGGGGGGCCGCGAGATACGCAGTATTTT. The chain links TRBV6-2 or TRBV6-3 to TRBJ2-3, with TRBD2 matching over 12 bases. V lost 4 bases, J lost 5 bases, and 7 bases stayed unmatched. The CDR3 consists of 16 residues. Germline lookup yields CDR1 MNHEY and CDR2 SVGEGT.

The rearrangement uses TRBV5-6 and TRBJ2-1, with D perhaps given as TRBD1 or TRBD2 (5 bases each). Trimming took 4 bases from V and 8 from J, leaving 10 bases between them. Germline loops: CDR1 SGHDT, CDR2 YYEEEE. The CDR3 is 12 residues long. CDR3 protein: CASSRDPHEQFF. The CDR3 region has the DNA TGTGCCAGCAGCCGGGACCCGCATGAGCAGTTCTTC.

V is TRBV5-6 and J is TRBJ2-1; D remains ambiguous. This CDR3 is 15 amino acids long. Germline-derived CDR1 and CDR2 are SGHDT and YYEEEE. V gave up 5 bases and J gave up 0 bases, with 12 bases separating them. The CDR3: CASSRLGSSYNEQFF. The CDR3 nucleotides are TGTGCCAGCAGTCGCTTAGGAAGCTCCTACAATGAGCAGTTCTTC.

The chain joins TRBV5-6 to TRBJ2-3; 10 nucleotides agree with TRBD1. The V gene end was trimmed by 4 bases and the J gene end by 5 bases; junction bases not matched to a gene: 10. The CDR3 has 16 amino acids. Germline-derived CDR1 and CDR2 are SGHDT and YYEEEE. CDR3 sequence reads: CASSRGTGASLDTQYF. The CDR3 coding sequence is TGTGCCAGCAGCCGCGGGACAGGGGCTTCCCTAGATACGCAGTATTTT. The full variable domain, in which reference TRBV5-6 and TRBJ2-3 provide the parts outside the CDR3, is DAGVTQSPTHLIKTRGQQVTLRCSPKSGHDTVSWYQQALGQGPQFIFQYYEEEERQRGNFPDRFSGHQFPNYSSELNVNALLLGDSALYLCASSRGTGASLDTQYFGPGTRLTVL.

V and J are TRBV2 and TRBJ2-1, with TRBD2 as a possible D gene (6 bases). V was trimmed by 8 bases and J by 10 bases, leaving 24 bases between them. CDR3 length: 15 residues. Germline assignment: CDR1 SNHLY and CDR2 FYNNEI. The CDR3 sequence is CASRGGGSLGREQFF. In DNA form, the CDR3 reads TGTGCCAGCCGGGGAGGCGGCAGTCTGGGGAGGGAGCAGTTCTTC.

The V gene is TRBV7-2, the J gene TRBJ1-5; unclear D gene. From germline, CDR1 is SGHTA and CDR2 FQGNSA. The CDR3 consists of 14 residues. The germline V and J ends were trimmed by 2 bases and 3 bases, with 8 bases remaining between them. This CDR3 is CASSLPGYNQPQHF. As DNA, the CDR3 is TGTGCCAGCAGCTTACCCGGGTACAATCAGCCCCAGCATTTT.

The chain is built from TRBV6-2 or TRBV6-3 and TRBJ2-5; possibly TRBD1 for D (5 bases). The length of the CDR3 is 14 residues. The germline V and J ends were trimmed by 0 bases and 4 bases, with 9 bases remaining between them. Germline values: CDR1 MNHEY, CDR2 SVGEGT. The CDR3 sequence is CASSYSGPRETQYF. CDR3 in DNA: TGTGCCAGCAGTTACTCGGGGCCCCGAGAGACCCAGTACTTC.

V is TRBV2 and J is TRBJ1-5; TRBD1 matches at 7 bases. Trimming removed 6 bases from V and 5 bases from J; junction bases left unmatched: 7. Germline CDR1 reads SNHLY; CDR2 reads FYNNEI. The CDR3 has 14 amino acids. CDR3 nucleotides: TGTGCCAGCAGCCAGGGGGGTTTTGATCAGCCCCAGCATTTT. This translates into CASSQGGFDQPQHF.

The CDR3 sequence: CASSRRNPSTDTQYF. The CDR3 nucleotides read TGTGCCAGCAGTAGGCGAAACCCTAGCACAGATACGCAGTATTTT. The J gene is TRBJ2-3, the V gene TRBV6-5; no clear D gene. This CDR3 comprises 15 residues. The V and J ends lost 5 bases and 0 bases respectively, with 12 bases between them. The germline V gene encodes CDR1 MNHEY and CDR2 SVGAGI.

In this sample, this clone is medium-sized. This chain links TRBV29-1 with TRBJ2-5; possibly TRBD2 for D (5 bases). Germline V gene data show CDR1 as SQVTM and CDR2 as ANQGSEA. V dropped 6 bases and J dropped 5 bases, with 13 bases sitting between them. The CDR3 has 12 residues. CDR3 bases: TGCAGCGTCCCTCATGGCGGGGAGACCCAGTACTTC. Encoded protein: CSVPHGGETQYF.

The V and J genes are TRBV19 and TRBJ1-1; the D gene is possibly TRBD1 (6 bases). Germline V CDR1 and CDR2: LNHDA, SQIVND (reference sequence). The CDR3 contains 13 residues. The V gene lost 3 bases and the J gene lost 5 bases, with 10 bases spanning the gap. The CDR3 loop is CASSIMGQTEAFF. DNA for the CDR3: TGTGCCAGTAGTATTATGGGACAAACTGAAGCTTTCTTT.

The CDR3, as DNA: TGTGCCAGCTCACCACAACCAGCCCCTGGAAACACCATATATTTT. Translated, it gives CASSPQPAPGNTIYF. The chain carries TRBV18 and TRBJ1-3; D call uncertain. The V end lost 1 base, the J end lost 2 bases, and 9 bases lay between the germline ends. Germline-derived CDR1 and CDR2 are KGHSH and LQKENI. The length of the CDR3 is 15 residues. Drawing the rest from reference TRBV18 and TRBJ1-3, the complete variable domain is NAGVMQNPRHLVRRRGQEARLRCSPMKGHSHVYWYRQLPEEGLKFMVYLQKENIIDESGMPKERFSAEFPKEGPSILRIQQVVRGDSAAYFCASSPQPAPGNTIYFGEGSWLTVV.

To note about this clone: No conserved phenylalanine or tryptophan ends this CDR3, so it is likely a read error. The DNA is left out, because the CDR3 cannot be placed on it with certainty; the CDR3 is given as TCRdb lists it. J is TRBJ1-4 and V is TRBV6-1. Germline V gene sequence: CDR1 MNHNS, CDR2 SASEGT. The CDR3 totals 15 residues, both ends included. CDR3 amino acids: CASSERQGGSGLVLL.

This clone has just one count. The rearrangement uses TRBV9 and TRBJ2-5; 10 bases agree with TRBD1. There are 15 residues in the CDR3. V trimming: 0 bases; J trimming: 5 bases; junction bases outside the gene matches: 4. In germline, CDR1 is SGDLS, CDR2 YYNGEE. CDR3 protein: CASSVEGQGMETQYF. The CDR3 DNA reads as TGTGCCAGCAGCGTAGAGGGACAGGGGATGGAGACCCAGTACTTC.

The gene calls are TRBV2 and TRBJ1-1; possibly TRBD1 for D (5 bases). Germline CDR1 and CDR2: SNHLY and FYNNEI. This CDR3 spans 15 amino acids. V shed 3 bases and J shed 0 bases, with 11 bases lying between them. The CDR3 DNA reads TGTGCCAGCAGTGAGGGGCGCCCGCTGAACACTGAAGCTTTCTTT. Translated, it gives CASSEGRPLNTEAFF.

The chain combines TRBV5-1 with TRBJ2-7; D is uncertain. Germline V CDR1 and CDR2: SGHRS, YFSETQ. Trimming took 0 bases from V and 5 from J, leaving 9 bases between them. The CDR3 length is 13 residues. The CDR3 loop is CASSLGRVDEQYF. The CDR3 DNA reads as TGCGCCAGCAGCTTGGGGCGAGTGGACGAGCAGTACTTC. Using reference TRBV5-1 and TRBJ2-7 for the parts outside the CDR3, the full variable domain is KAGVTQTPRYLIKTRGQQVTLSCSPISGHRSVSWYQQTPGQGLQFLFEYFSETQRNKGNFPGRFSGRQFSNSRSEMNVSTLELGDSALYLCASSLGRVDEQYFGPGTRLTVT.

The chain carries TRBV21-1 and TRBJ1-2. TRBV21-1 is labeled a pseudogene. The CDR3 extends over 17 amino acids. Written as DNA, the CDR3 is TGTGCCAGCAGCACCCGAGTGGCGGGCAAGGGTAACTATGGCTACACCTTC. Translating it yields CASSTRVAGKGNYGYTF.

The CDR3 nucleotides are TGCGCCAGCAGCTTGGCCATTAGGGGAGGTGGGACAGGTGAGCAGTTCTTC. Translated, it gives CASSLAIRGGGTGEQFF. The chain uses TRBV5-1 and TRBJ2-1; 8 positions match TRBD1. Losses at the gene ends were 0 bases for V and 9 bases for J; bases not matched to a gene: 14. Germline CDR1 reads SGHRS; CDR2 reads YFSETQ. The CDR3 runs to 17 residues.

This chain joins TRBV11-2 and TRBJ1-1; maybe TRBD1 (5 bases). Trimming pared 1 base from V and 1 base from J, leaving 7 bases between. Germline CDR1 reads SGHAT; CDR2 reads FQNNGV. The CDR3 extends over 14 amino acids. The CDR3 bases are TGTGCCAGCAGCTTAGGAGGGGAGAACACTGAAGCTTTCTTT. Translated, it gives CASSLGGENTEAFF.

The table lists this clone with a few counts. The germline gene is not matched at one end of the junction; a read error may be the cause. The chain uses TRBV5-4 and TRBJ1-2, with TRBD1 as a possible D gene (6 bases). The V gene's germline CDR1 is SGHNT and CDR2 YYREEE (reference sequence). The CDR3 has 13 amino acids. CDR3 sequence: CASSSNTQGQPNF. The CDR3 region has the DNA TGTGCCAGCAGTTCGAATACTCAGGGACAACCAAACTTC. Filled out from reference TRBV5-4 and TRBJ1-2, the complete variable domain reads ETGVTQSPTHLIKTRGQQVTLRCSSQSGHNTVSWYQQALGQGPQFIFQYYREEENGRGNFPPRFSGLQFPNYSSELNVNALELDDSALYLCASSSNTQGQPNFGSGTRLTVV.